This TCR beta chain appears in the sequencing data of a study of T cell repertoires in cytomegalovirus infection. Study conclusions and caveats: Identification of carriers of CMV plus the relevant HLA was performed using cumulative public TCR beta family frequency.

To note about this clonotype: The antigen is not known.

The V and J ends lost 4 bases and 4 bases respectively, with 12 bases between them. The CDR3 contains 14 residues. Germline V gene lookup returns CDR1 SEHNR and CDR2 FQNEAQ (reference sequence). One entry per CDR3 protein, called by TCRdb with MiXCR from the reads. The top ten clones hold around 48% of a sample with some 590,000 distinct CDR3 sequences, 35% to 50% of them seen once. Sequences were derived from cultured PBMCs, sampled from culture after CMV antigen stimulation. The rearrangement links TRBV7-9 to TRBJ2-3; D uncertain. The sequence was collected from a human donor in good health (CMV status not recorded). Some clones in this sample may be carry-over from other donors' samples. The chain's CDR3 is CASSWGSAPDTQYF. CDR3 in DNA: TGTGCCAGCAGCTGGGGAAGTGCCCCAGATACGCAGTATTTT.